The 14 T cell receptor beta chains reported below all come from one sample, sequenced in a study of CD8+ T cells in alopecia areata. cDNA reverse transcribed from extracted RNA served as the sequencing template. Only in-frame clones appear in the TCRdb table, and some are missing; sequencing was by immunoSEQ multiplex PCR. In the table there are almost 250,000 clones, around 67% of which are singletons. Sample: CD4+ T cells sorted from blood, taken at week 0. Source of these receptors: a human donor with alopecia areata.

The chain employs TRBV27 and TRBJ2-7; D is unresolved. Per germline, CDR1 MNHEY and CDR2 SMNVEV (reference sequence). The V end lost 2 bases, the J end lost 6 bases, and 11 bases lay between the germline ends. This CDR3 has 13 amino acids. CDR3 protein: CASSLDDIGEQYF. In nucleotides, the CDR3 is TGTGCCAGCAGTTTAGACGACATTGGCGAGCAGTACTTC.

This clone turned up a few times. The chain has TRBV15 and TRBJ1-2; D not certain. The CDR3 is made up of 14 amino acids. The germline gives CDR1 LNHNV, CDR2 YYDKDF (reference sequence). V was clipped by 1 base and J by 5 bases, with 11 bases between them. CDR3 coding DNA: TGTGCCACCAGCAGAGCAATCGGGGATTATGGCTACACCTTC. Amino acids: CATSRAIGDYGYTF.

This clone has just a few counts. The chain uses TRBV10-3 and TRBJ2-5, with D perhaps matching TRBD2 (6 bases). Germline V gene lookup returns CDR1 ENHRY and CDR2 SYGVKD. The CDR3 has 13 amino acids. V was pared by 10 bases and J by 5 bases, with 17 bases between. The CDR3 bases are TGTGCCACCGTTGAACGGGGAGGCGAGACCCAGTACTTC. Translating gives CATVERGGETQYF.

The rearrangement uses TRBV2 and TRBJ1-6; TRBD1 is a possible D gene (6 bases). Germline assignment: CDR1 SNHLY and CDR2 FYNNEI. The CDR3 runs 16 residues. V shed 1 base and J shed 8 bases, with 15 bases lying between them. CDR3 nucleotide sequence: TGTGCCAGCAGTGAAGAAGGACAGCGGCTTCATTCACCCCTCCACTTT. Translated: CASSEEGQRLHSPLHF.

This clone was found a few times. The V call is TRBV5-6, the J call TRBJ2-3, with D possibly being TRBD2 (5 bases). Trimming shortened V by 4 bases and J by 1 base, and 16 bases separated the two germline ends. The germline V gene has CDR1 SGHDT and CDR2 YYEEEE. This CDR3 is 16 amino acids long. CDR3 in amino acids: CASSLRLAYGTDTQYF. In DNA form, the CDR3 reads TGTGCCAGCAGCCTTCGGCTAGCTTATGGCACAGATACGCAGTATTTT.

This chain connects TRBV7-2 to TRBJ2-6; D gene uncertain. Germline CDR1 reads SGHTA; CDR2 reads FQGNSA. V dropped 2 bases and J dropped 4 bases, with 6 bases sitting between them. There are 14 residues in the CDR3. CDR3 in amino acids: CASSLNWGANVLTF. The CDR3 DNA reads TGTGCCAGCAGCTTAAATTGGGGGGCCAACGTCCTGACTTTC.

The chain couples TRBV20-1 to TRBJ1-2; D is undetermined. V was pared by 7 bases and J by 8 bases, with 11 bases between. The CDR3 has 10 residues. Looked up from germline, CDR1 is DFQATT and CDR2 is SNEGSKA (reference sequence). Written as DNA, the CDR3 is TGCAGTGTTCCCACACGGGGCTACACCTTC. It codes for CSVPTRGYTF.

Regarding this clone: The same CDR3 can be traced to other DNA sequences in this sample. This chain connects TRBV2 to TRBJ1-6; D is undetermined. This CDR3 spans 12 amino acids. The germline V gene has CDR1 SNHLY and CDR2 FYNNEI. V was pared by 6 bases and J by 9 bases, with 9 bases between. CDR3 sequence (DNA): TGTGCCAGCAGCCAACAAGGTTCACCCCTCCACTTT. This sequence encodes CASSQQGSPLHF.

V gene TRBV30 combines with J gene TRBJ2-1, with D possibly matching TRBD2 (5 bases). Germline V gives CDR1 GTSNPN, CDR2 SVGIG (reference sequence). Trimming took off 0 bases at V and 7 bases at J, with 10 bases between the two ends. This CDR3 has 13 residues. The CDR3 nucleotides are TGTGCCTGGAGTGTACTCGGGGTAAATGAGCAGTTCTTC. This encodes CAWSVLGVNEQFF.

This rearrangement joins TRBV29-1 to TRBJ2-7, with 9 bases that match TRBD2. The length of the CDR3 is 14 residues. From germline, CDR1 is SQVTM and CDR2 ANQGSEA. Trimming cost V 4 bases and J 2 bases; bases outside gene matches: 6. This CDR3 is CSVVSASGAYEQYF. The CDR3 nucleotides are TGCAGCGTTGTTTCGGCTAGCGGGGCCTACGAGCAGTACTTC.

This clone was seen just once. The rearrangement joins TRBV18 to TRBJ2-7; 9 nucleotides agree with TRBD1. The CDR3 extends over 14 amino acids. CDR1 KGHSH and CDR2 LQKENI come from the germline V gene. V lost 3 bases to trimming and J lost 7 bases; unmatched junction nucleotides: 7. The CDR3 sequence: CASSPGTGMVEQYF. CDR3 nucleotides: TGTGCCAGCTCACCGGGGACAGGGATGGTTGAGCAGTACTTC. The full variable domain, in which reference TRBV18 and TRBJ2-7 provide the parts outside the CDR3, is NAGVMQNPRHLVRRRGQEARLRCSPMKGHSHVYWYRQLPEEGLKFMVYLQKENIIDESGMPKERFSAEFPKEGPSILRIQQVVRGDSAAYFCASSPGTGMVEQYFGPGTRLTVT.

The CDR3 sequence: CTFSGVRPNEQFF. CDR3 sequence (DNA): TGTACCTTCAGTGGTGTTCGCCCCAATGAGCAGTTCTTC. This chain joins TRBV30 and TRBJ2-1; D is uncertain. CDR1 and CDR2 from the germline V gene are GTSNPN and SVGIG (reference sequence). The CDR3 has 13 residues.

This chain uses TRBV30 with TRBJ2-1, with TRBD1 identical over 7 bases. V was pared by 8 bases and J by 4 bases, with 8 bases of the junction left unmatched. Germline V lookup: CDR1 GTSNPN, CDR2 SVGIG (reference sequence). This CDR3 region has 13 residues. The CDR3 region is CARTGASYNEQFF. CDR3 in DNA: TGTGCCAGAACAGGGGCGTCGTACAATGAGCAGTTCTTC.

The V call is TRBV30, the J call TRBJ1-3; D ambiguous. V lost 0 bases, J lost 10 bases, and 7 bases lay in between. The CDR3 contains 11 residues. CDR1 GTSNPN and CDR2 SVGIG come from the germline V gene (reference sequence). In DNA, the CDR3 is TGTGCCTGGAGTGTAAGGTGGACCATATATTTT. Its translation: CAWSVRWTIYF.